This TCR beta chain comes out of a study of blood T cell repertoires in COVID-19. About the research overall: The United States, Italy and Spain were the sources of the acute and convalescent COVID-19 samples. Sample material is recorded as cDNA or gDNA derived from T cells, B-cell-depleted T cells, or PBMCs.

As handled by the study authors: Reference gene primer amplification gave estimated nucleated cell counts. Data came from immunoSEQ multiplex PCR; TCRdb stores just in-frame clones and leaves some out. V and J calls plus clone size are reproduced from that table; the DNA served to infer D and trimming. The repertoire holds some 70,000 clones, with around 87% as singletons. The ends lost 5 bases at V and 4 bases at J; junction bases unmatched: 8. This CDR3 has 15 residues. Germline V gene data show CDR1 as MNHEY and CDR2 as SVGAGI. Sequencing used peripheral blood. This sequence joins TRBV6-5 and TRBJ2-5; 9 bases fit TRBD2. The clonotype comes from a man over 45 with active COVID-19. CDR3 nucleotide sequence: TGTGCCAGCAGTCCCTTAGCGGGGGAGGTAGAGACCCAGTACTTC. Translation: CASSPLAGEVETQYF.